A single sample is the source of the 15 T cell receptor beta chains below, sequenced in a study of cytomegalovirus exposure and HLA in healthy donors. This PCR relied on a set of 60 Vbeta primers and 13 Jbeta primers. Produced via immunoSEQ multiplex PCR; TCRdb's table is partial and in-frame only. The table lists some 200,000 clones, approximately 80% of them singletons. Source material: PBMCs. Receptors were obtained from a boy between 2 and 10 years old in good health and CMV-seronegative.

This clone came up once. This rearrangement joins TRBV2 to TRBJ2-1; TRBD2 matches at 8 bases. Trimming removed 6 bases from V and 3 bases from J; junction bases left unmatched: 10. Germline V gene sequence: CDR1 SNHLY, CDR2 FYNNEI. The CDR3 consists of 16 residues. In DNA, the CDR3 is TGTGCCAGCAGCGGACGAGCGGGGGACCTCTACAATGAGCAGTTCTTC. This encodes CASSGRAGDLYNEQFF.

J is TRBJ2-1 and V is TRBV10-1; unclear D gene. CDR3 length equals 13 residues. CDR1 and CDR2 from the germline V gene are WNHNN and SYGVQD (reference sequence). The V gene lost 10 bases and the J gene lost 0 bases, with 10 bases spanning the gap. CDR3 residues: CATGSSSYNEQFF. The CDR3 DNA is TGCGCCACCGGTTCGAGCTCCTACAATGAGCAGTTCTTC.

The V and J genes are TRBV6-5 and TRBJ1-5, with 8 bases lining up with TRBD1. CDR1 MNHEY and CDR2 SVGAGI come from the germline V gene. This CDR3 region has 14 residues. V shed 5 bases, J shed 11 bases, and the junction held 11 bases outside the gene matches. CDR3 sequence: CASSPRTGSEAQHF. DNA of the CDR3: TGTGCCAGCAGTCCCCGGACAGGGAGCGAGGCCCAGCATTTT.

A few counts support this clone. This chain links TRBV30 with TRBJ1-2; tentative D call: TRBD1 (5 bases). Germline loops: CDR1 GTSNPN, CDR2 SVGIG (reference sequence). The V end lost 0 bases, the J end lost 5 bases, and 10 bases lay between the germline ends. This CDR3 region has 13 residues. The CDR3 DNA reads as TGTGCCTGGAGTGTATCGAAGGGGTATGGCTACACCTTC. It codes for CAWSVSKGYGYTF.

V and J are TRBV7-9 and TRBJ2-1; tentatively, D is TRBD2 (6 bases). The V gene's germline CDR1 is SEHNR and CDR2 FQNEAQ (reference sequence). Between the trimmed V and J ends, which lost 4 bases and 2 bases, there was a span of 9 bases. The CDR3 runs 14 residues. CDR3 amino acids: CASSSRGTYNEQFF. The DNA for the CDR3 is TGTGCCAGCAGCTCCCGGGGGACCTACAATGAGCAGTTCTTC.

V usage is TRBV19 and J usage is TRBJ2-3, with a tentative D call TRBD2 (5 bases). The CDR3 spans 13 residues. The germline V and J ends were trimmed by 1 base and 4 bases, with 6 bases remaining between them. In germline, CDR1 is LNHDA, CDR2 SQIVND (reference sequence). The chain's CDR3 is CASSIVGADTQYF. CDR3 sequence (DNA): TGTGCCAGTAGTATAGTCGGGGCAGATACGCAGTATTTT.

This rearrangement joins TRBV6-5 to TRBJ1-5, with D maybe TRBD1 (5 bases). The germline V and J ends were trimmed by 5 bases and 16 bases, with 15 bases remaining between them. The CDR3 has 11 amino acids. CDR1 and CDR2 from the germline V gene are MNHEY and SVGAGI. CDR3 DNA: TGTGCCAGCAGTAACGGACAAGCCTGCCATTTT. Its protein is CASSNGQACHF.

The chain has TRBV7-3 and TRBJ2-7; D unclear. The V and J ends lost 1 base and 0 bases respectively, with 7 bases between them. Germline CDR1 SGHTA, CDR2 FQGTGA. This CDR3 is 14 amino acids long. CDR3 DNA: TGTGCCAGCAGCTTAAGTATAGACTCCTACGAGCAGTACTTC. Translating it yields CASSLSIDSYEQYF.

The chain recombines TRBV11-2 with TRBJ1-1; D remains ambiguous. The CDR3 contains 13 residues. Germline V gene lookup returns CDR1 SGHAT and CDR2 FQNNGV. The V gene lost 5 bases and the J gene lost 6 bases, with 13 bases spanning the gap. In nucleotides, the CDR3 is TGTGCCAGCAGCCCGAACATGTCCCCTGAAGCTTTCTTT. Its translation: CASSPNMSPEAFF.

The V call is TRBV2, the J call TRBJ1-4; 9 positions match TRBD1. Germline V lookup: CDR1 SNHLY, CDR2 FYNNEI. There are 16 residues in the CDR3. J gave up 6 bases and V 6 bases, and 11 bases lay outside the gene matches. The CDR3: CASSVYPGQGYEKLFF. CDR3 sequence (DNA): TGTGCCAGCAGCGTATACCCGGGACAGGGTTATGAAAAACTGTTTTTT.

This clone was counted between two and nine times. V is TRBV4-2 and J is TRBJ1-4; possibly TRBD1 for D (6 bases). Between the trimmed V and J ends, which lost 5 bases and 4 bases, there was a span of 14 bases. Looked up from germline, CDR1 is LGHNA and CDR2 is YNFKEQ. This CDR3 contains 15 residues. DNA of the CDR3: TGTGCCAGCAGCGAGTCAGGGACATTTAATGAAAAACTGTTTTTT. This translates into CASSESGTFNEKLFF.

This chain uses TRBV2 with TRBJ1-1, with D unclear. The germline gives CDR1 SNHLY, CDR2 FYNNEI. The CDR3 totals 13 residues. V was trimmed by 6 bases and J by 3 bases, leaving 11 bases between them. The CDR3 nucleotides read TGTGCCAGCAGCTACCTTCCGGACACTGAAGCTTTCTTT. Residues: CASSYLPDTEAFF.

V is TRBV6-1 and J is TRBJ2-1; D might be TRBD2 (6 bases). The V gene's germline CDR1 is MNHNS and CDR2 SASEGT. Trimming took off 8 bases at V and 4 bases at J, with 15 bases between the two ends. The CDR3 totals 14 residues. The CDR3 reads CASFLAVTYNEQFF. DNA of the CDR3: TGTGCCAGCTTCTTAGCGGTTACTTACAATGAGCAGTTCTTC.

V is TRBV19 and J is TRBJ2-7; D is undetermined. V was trimmed by 10 bases and J by 4 bases, leaving 5 bases between them. Germline V gene lookup returns CDR1 LNHDA and CDR2 SQIVND (reference sequence). This CDR3 comprises 9 residues. The CDR3 is CATPYEQYF. CDR3 nucleotide sequence: TGTGCCACCCCATACGAGCAGTACTTC.

The rearrangement joins TRBV30 to TRBJ2-7; no definite D call. The CDR3 runs to 12 residues. The V gene's germline CDR1 is GTSNPN and CDR2 SVGIG (reference sequence). Between the trimmed V and J ends, which lost 2 bases and 2 bases, there was a span of 7 bases. CDR3 DNA: TGTGCCTGGAGTTCCTCTCCCTACGAGCAGTACTTC. This translates into CAWSSSPYEQYF.